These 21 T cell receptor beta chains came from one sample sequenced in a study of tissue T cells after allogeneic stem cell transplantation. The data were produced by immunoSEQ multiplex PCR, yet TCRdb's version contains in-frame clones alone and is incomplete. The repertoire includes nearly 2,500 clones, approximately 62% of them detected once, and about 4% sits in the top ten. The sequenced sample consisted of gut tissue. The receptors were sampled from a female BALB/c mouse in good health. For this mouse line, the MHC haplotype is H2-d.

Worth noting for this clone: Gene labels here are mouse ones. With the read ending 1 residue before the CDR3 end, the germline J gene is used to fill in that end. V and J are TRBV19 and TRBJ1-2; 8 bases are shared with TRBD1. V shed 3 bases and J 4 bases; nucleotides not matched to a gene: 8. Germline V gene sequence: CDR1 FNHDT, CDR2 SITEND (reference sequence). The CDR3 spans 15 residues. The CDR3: CASSRTGRQSSDYTF. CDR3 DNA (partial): TGTGCCAGCAGTAGGACAGGGCGGCAGAGCTCCGACTACACC.

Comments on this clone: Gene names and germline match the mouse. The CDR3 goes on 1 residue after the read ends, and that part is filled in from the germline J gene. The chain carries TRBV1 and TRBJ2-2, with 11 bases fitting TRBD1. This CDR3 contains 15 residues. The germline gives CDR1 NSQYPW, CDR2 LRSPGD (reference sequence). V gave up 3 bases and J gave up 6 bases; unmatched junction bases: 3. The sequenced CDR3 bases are TGCACCTGCAGTGCGCCGGGACAGGGGGCCGGGCAGCTCTAC. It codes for CTCSAPGQGAGQLY. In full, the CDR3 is CTCSAPGQGAGQLYF.

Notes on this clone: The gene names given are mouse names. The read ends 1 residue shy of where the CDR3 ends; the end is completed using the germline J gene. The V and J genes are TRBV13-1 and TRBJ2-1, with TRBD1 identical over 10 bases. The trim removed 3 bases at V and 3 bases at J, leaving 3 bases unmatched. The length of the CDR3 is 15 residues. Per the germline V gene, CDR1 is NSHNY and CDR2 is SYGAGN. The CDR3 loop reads CASSGGQGVYAEQFF. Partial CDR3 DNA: TGTGCCAGCAGTGGTGGACAGGGGGTCTATGCTGAGCAGTTC.

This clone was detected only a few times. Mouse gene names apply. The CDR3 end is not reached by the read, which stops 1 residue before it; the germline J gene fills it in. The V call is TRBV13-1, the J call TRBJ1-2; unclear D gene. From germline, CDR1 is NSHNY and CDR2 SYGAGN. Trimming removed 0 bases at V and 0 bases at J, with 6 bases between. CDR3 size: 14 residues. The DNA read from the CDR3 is TGTGCCAGCAGTGATGCAACGACAAACTCCGACTACACC. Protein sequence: CASSDATTNSDYT. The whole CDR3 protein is CASSDATTNSDYTF.

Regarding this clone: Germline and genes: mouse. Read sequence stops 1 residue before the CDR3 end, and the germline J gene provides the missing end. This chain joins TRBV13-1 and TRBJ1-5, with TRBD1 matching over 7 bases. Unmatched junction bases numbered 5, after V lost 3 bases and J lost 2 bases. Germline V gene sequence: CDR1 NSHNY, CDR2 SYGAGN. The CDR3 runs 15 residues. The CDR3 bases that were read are TGTGCCAGCAGTGCCTCCGGGACAGACAACCAGGCTCCGCTT. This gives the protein CASSASGTDNQAPL. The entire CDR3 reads CASSASGTDNQAPLF.

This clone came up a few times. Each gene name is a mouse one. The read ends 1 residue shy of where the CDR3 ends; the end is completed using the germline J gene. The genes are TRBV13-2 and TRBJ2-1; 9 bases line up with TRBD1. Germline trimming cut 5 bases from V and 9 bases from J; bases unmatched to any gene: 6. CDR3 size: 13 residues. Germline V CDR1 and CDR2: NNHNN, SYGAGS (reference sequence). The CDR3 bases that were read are TGTGCCAGCGGGGACAGGGGCGTGGTTGAGCAGTTC. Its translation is CASGDRGVVEQF. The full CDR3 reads CASGDRGVVEQFF.

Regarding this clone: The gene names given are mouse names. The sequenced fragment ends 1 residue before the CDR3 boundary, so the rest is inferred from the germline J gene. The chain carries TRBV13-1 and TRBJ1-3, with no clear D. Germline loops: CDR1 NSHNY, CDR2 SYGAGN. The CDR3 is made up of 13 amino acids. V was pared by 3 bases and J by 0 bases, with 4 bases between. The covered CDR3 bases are TGTGCCAGCAGTGGGACTTCTGGAAATACGCTCTAT. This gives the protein CASSGTSGNTLY. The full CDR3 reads CASSGTSGNTLYF.

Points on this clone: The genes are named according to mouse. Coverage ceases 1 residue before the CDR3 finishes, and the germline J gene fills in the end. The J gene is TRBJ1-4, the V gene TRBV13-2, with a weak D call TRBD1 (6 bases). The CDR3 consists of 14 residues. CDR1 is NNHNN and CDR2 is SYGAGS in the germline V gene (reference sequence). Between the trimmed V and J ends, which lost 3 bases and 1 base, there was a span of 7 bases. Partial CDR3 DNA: TGTGCCAGCGGTGGGACAGCTTCCAACGAAAGATTATTT. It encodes CASGGTASNERLF. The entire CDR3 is CASGGTASNERLFF.

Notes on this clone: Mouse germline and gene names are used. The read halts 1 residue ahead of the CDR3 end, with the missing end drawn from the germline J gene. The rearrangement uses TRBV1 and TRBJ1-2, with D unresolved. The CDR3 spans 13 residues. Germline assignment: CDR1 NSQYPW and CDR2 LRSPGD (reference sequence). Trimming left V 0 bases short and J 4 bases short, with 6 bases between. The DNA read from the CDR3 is TGCACCTGCAGTGCAGATCGGGGCTCCGACTACACC. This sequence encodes CTCSADRGSDYT. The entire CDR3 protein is CTCSADRGSDYTF.

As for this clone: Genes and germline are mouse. The CDR3 reads CASGGGTGGLYF. Incomplete CDR3 DNA: TGTGCCAGCGGTGGAGGGACTGGGGGGTTGTAC. The rearrangement uses TRBV13-2 and TRBJ2-4; 12 nucleotides line up with TRBD2. The read is 1 residue too short to cover the CDR3 end, so that end is filled in from the germline J gene. J gave up 12 bases and V 3 bases, and 2 bases lay outside the gene matches. The germline gives CDR1 NNHNN, CDR2 SYGAGS (reference sequence). The CDR3 totals 12 residues.

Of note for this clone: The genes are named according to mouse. This CDR3 reads CASSQVGGSAETLYF. The DNA read from the CDR3 is TGTGCCAGCAGCCAAGTCGGGGGTAGTGCAGAAACGCTGTAT. The chain uses TRBV5 and TRBJ2-3; D is tentatively TRBD1 or TRBD2 (5 bases each). The CDR3 end lies 1 residue beyond the end of the read and is filled in from the germline J gene. This CDR3 has 15 residues. V was shortened by 1 base and J by 0 bases, with 8 bases between the two germline ends. The germline V gene has CDR1 LGHNA and CDR2 YNLKQL (reference sequence).

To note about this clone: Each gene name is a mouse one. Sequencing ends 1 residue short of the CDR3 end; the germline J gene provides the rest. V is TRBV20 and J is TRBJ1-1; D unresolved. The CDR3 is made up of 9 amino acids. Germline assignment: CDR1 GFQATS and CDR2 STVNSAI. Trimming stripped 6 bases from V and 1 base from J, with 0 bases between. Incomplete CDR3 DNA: TGTGGTGCAAACACAGAAGTCTTC. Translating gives CGANTEVF. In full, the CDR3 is CGANTEVFF.

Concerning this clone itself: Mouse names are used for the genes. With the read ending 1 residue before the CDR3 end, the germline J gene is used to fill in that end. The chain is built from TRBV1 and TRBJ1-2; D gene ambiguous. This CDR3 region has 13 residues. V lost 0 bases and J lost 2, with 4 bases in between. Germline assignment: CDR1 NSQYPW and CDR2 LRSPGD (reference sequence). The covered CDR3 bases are TGCACCTGCAGTGCAGACCAGAACTCCGACTACACC. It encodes CTCSADQNSDYT. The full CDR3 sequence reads CTCSADQNSDYTF.

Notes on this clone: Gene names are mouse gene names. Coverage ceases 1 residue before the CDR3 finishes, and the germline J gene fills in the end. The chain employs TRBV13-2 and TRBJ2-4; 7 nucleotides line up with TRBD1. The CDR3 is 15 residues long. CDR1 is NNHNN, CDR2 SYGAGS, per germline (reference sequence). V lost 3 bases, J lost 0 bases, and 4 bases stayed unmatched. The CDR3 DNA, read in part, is TGTGCCAGCGGTGTCCCGGACAGGAGTCAAAACACCTTGTAC. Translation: CASGVPDRSQNTLY. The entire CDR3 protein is CASGVPDRSQNTLYF.

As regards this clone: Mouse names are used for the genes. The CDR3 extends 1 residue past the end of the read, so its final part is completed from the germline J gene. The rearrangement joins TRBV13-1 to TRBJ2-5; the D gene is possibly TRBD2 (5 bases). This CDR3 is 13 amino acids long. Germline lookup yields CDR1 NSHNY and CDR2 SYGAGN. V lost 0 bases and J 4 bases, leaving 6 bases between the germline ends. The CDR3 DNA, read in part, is TGTGCCAGCAGTGATGATGGGGAAGACACCCAGTAC. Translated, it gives CASSDDGEDTQY. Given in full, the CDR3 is CASSDDGEDTQYF.

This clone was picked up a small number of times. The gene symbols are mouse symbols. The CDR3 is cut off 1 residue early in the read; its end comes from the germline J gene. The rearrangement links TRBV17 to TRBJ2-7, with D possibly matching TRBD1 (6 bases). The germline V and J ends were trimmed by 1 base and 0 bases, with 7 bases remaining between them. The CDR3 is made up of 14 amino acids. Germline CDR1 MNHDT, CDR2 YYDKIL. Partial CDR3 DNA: TGTGCTAGCAGTAGAGGGGGACACTCCTATGAACAGTAC. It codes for CASSRGGHSYEQY. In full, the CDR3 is CASSRGGHSYEQYF. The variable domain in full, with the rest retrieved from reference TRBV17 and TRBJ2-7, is DTTVKQNPRYKLARVGKPVNLICSQTMNHDTMYWYQKKPNQAPKLLLFYYDKILNREADTFEKFQSSRPNNSFCSLYIGSAGLEYSAMYLCASSRGGHSYEQYFGPGTRLTVL.

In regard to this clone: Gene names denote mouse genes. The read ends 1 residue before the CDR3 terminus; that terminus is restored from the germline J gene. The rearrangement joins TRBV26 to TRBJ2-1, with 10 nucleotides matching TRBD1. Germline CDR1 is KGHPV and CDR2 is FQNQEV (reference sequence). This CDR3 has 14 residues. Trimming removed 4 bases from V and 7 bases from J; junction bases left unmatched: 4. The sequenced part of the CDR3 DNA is TGTGCCAGCAGTCCCCGGGACAGGGGCGCTGAGCAGTTC. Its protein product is CASSPRDRGAEQF. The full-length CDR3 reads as CASSPRDRGAEQFF.

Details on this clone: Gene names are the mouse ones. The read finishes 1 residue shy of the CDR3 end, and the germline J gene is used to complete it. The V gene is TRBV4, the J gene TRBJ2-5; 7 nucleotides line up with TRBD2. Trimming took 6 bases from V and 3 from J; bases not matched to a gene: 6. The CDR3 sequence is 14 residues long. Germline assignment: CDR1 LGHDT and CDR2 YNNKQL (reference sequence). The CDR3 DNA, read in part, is TGTGCCAGCAGGGACCGGGGGGGGCAAGACACCCAGTAC. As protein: CASRDRGGQDTQY. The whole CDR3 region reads CASRDRGGQDTQYF. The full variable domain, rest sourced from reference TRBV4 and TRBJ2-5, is ETAVFQTPNYHVTQVGNEVSFNCKQTLGHDTMYWYKQDSKKLLKIMFSYNNKQLIVNETVPRRFSPQSSDKAHLNLRIKSVEPEDSAVYLCASRDRGGQDTQYFGPGTRLLVL.

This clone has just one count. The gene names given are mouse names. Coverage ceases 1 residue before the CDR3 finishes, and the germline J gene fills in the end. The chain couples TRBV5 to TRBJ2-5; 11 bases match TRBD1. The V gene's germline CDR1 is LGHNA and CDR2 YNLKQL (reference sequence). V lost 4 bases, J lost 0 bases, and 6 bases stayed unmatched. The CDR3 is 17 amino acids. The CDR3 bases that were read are TGTGCCAGCAGCCGCCGGGACAGGGGGATTAACCAAGACACCCAGTAC. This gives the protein CASSRRDRGINQDTQY. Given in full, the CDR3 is CASSRRDRGINQDTQYF.

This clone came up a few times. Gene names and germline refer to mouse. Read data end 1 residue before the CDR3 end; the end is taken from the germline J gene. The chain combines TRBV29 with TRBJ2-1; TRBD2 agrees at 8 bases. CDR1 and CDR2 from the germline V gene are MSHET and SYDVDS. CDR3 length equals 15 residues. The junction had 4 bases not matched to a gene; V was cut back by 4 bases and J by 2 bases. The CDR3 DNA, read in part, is TGTGCTAGCAGTTCCCAGACTGGGGACTATGCTGAGCAGTTC. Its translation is CASSSQTGDYAEQF. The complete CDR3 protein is CASSSQTGDYAEQFF. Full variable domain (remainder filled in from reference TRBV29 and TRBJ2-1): DMKVTQMPRYLIKRMGENVLLECGQDMSHETMYWYRQDPGLGLQLIYISYDVDSNSEGDIPKGYRVSRKKREHFSLILDSAKTNQTSVYFCASSSQTGDYAEQFFGPGTRLTVL.

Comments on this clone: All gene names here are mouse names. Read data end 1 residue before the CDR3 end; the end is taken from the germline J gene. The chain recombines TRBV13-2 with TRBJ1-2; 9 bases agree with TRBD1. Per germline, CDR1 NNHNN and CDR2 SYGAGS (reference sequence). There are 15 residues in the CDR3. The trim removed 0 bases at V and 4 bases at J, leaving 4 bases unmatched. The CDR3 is CASGDAEGQGSDYTF. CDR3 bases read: TGTGCCAGCGGTGATGCAGAGGGACAGGGCTCCGACTACACC.